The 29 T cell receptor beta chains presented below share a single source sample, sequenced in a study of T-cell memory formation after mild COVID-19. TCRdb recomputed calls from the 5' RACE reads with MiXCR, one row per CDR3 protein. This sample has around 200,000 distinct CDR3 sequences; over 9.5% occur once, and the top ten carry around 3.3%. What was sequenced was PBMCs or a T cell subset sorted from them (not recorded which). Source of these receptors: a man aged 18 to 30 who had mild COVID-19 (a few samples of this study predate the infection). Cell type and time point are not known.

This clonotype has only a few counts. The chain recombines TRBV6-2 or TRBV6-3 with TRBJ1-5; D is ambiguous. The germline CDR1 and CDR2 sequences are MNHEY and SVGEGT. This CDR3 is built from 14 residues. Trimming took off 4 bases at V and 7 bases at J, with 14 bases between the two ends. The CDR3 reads CASSFMGFDQPQHF. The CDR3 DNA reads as TGTGCCAGCAGTTTTATGGGGTTCGACCAGCCCCAGCATTTT.

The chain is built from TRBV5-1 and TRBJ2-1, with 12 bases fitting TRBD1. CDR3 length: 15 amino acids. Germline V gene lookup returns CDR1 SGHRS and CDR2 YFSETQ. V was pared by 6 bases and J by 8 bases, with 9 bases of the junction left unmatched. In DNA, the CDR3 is TGCGCCAGCATGCTCAAGGGACAGGGGGCCTATGAGCAGTTCTTC. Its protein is CASMLKGQGAYEQFF.

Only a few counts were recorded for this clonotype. CDR3 in DNA: TGCGCCAGCAGCACGGACTCCCAAGATACGCAGTATTTT. Protein product: CASSTDSQDTQYF. The gene calls are TRBV4-3 and TRBJ2-3, with D tentatively TRBD2 (5 bases). The CDR3 is 13 amino acids. V was clipped by 5 bases and J by 5 bases, with 11 bases between them. In germline, CDR1 is LGHNA, CDR2 YSLEER.

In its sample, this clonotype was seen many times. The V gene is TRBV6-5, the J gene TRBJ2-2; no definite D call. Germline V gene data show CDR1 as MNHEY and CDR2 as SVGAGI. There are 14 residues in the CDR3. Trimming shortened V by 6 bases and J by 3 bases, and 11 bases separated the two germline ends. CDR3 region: CASSRNRDTGELFF. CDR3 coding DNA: TGTGCCAGCAGCCGAAACAGAGACACCGGGGAGCTGTTTTTT.

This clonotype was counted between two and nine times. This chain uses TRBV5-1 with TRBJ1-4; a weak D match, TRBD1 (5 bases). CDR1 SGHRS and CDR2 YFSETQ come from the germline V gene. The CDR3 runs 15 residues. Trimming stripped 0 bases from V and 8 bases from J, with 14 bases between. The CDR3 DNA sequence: TGCGCCAGCAGCTTGGCTCCTCAGGGCGGCGAAAAACTGTTTTTT. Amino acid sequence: CASSLAPQGGEKLFF.

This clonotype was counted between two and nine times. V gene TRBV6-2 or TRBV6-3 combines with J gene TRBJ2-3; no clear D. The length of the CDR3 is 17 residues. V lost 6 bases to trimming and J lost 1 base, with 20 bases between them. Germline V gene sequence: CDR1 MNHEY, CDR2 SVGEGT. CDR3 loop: CASSPHPSRRGTDTQYF. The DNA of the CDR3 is TGTGCCAGCAGCCCTCACCCGTCCCGACGGGGCACAGATACGCAGTATTTT.

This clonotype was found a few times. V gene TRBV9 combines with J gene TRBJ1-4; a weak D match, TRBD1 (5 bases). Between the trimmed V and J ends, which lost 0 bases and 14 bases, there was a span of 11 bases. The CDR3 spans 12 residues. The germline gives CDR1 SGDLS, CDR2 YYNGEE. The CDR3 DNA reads TGTGCCAGCAGCGTAGAAGGGGATGGTCTGTTTTTT. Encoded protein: CASSVEGDGLFF.

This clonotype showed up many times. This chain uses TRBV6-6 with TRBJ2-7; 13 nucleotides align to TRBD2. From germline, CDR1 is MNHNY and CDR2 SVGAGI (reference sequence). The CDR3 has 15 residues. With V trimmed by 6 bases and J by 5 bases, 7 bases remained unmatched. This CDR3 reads CASRSTSGGVDEQYF. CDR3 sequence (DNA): TGTGCCAGCAGATCTACTAGCGGGGGGGTGGACGAGCAGTACTTC.

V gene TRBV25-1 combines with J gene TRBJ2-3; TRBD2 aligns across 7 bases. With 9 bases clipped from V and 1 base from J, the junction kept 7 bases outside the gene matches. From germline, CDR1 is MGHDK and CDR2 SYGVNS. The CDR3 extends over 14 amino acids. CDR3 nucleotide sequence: TGTGCCAGTAACCTAGCGGCTGGCACAGATACGCAGTATTTT. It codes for CASNLAAGTDTQYF.

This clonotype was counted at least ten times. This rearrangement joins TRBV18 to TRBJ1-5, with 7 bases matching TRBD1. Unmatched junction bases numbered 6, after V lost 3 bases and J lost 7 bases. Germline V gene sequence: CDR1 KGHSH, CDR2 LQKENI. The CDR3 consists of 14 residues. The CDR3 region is CASSPDRRIQPQHF. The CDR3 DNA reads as TGTGCCAGCTCACCGGACAGGCGGATCCAGCCCCAGCATTTT.

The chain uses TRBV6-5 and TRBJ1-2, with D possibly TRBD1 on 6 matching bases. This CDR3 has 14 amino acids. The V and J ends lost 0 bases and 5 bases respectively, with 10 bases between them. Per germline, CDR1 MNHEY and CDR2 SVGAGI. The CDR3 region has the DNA TGTGCCAGCAGTTACTCGGGCAGGGGTTATGGCTACACCTTC. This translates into CASSYSGRGYGYTF.

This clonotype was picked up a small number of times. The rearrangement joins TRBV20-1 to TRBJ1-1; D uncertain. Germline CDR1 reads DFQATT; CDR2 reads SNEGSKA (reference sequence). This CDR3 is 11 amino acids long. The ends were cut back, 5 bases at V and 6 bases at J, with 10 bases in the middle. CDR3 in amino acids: CSAPNMAEAFF. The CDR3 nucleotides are TGCAGTGCTCCTAACATGGCTGAAGCTTTCTTT.

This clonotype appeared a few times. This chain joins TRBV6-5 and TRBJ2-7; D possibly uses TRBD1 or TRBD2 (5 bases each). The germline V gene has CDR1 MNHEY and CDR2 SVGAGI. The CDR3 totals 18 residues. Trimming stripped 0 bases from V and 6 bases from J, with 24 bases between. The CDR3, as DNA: TGTGCCAGCAGTTACTCCACCGGGACCAGAGGACTCGCAGGCGAGCAGTACTTC. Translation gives CASSYSTGTRGLAGEQYF.

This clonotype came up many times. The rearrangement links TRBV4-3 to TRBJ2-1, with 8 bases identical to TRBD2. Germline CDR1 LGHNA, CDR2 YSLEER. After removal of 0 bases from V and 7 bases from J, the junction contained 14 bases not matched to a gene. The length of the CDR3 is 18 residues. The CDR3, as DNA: TGCGCCAGCAGCCAAGATAGTTCACGGGGACTAGGCCATAATGAGCAGTTCTTC. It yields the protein CASSQDSSRGLGHNEQFF.

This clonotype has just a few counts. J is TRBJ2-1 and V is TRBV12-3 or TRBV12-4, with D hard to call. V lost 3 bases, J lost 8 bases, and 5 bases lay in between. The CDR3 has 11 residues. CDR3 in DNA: TGTGCCAGCAGTTTCCGTCATGAGCAGTTCTTC. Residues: CASSFRHEQFF.

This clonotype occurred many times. CDR3 DNA: TGCAGTGCTCCCCGAGGGGGGGGCCGGGCAGAGACCCAGTACTTC. Its protein product is CSAPRGGGRAETQYF. The V and J genes are TRBV20-1 and TRBJ2-5; D is possibly TRBD2 (7 bases). The CDR3 is made up of 15 amino acids. The germline V gene encodes CDR1 DFQATT and CDR2 SNEGSKA (reference sequence). Trimming shortened V by 5 bases and J by 4 bases, and 20 bases separated the two germline ends.

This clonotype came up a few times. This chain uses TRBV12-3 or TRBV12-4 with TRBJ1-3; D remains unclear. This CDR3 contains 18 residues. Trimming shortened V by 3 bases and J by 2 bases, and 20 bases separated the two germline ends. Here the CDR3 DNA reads TGTGCCAGCAGTTTTAGGACGGATTTGTTGAGGCCTGGAAACACCATATATTTT. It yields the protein CASSFRTDLLRPGNTIYF.

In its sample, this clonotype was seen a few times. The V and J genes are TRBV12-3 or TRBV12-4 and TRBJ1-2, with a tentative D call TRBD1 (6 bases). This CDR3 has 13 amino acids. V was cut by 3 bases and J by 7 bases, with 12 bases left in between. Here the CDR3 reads CASSFSRGRGYTF. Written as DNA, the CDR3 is TGTGCCAGCAGTTTCTCCAGGGGCCGTGGCTACACCTTC.

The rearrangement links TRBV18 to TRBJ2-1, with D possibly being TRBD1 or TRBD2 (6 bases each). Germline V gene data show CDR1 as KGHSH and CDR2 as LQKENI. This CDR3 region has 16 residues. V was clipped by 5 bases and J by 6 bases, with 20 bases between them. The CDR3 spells CASSSTGAGVGNEQFF. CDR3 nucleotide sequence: TGTGCCAGCTCATCAACGGGGGCTGGGGTAGGCAATGAGCAGTTCTTC. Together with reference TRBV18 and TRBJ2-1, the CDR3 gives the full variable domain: NAGVMQNPRHLVRRRGQEARLRCSPMKGHSHVYWYRQLPEEGLKFMVYLQKENIIDESGMPKERFSAEFPKEGPSILRIQQVVRGDSAAYFCASSSTGAGVGNEQFFGPGTRLTVL.

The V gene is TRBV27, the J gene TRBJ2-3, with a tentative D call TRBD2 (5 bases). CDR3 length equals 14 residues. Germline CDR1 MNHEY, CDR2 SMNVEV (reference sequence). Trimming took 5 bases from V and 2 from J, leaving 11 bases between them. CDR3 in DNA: TGTGCCAGCAGTCCGACGAGGGTCACAGATACGCAGTATTTT. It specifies CASSPTRVTDTQYF.

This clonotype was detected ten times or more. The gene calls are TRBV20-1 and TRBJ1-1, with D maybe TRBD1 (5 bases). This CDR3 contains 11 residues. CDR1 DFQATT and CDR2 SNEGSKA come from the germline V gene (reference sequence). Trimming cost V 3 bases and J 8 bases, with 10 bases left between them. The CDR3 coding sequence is TGCAGTGCTAGGACAGAGGCAGAAGCTTTCTTT. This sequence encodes CSARTEAEAFF.

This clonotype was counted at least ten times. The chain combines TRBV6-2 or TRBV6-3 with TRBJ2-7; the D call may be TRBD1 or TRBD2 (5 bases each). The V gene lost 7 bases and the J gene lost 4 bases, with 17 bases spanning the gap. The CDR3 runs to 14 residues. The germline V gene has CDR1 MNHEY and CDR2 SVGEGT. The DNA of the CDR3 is TGTGCCAGCAAAGTTTTTCCGGGACCATACGAGCAGTACTTC. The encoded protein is CASKVFPGPYEQYF.

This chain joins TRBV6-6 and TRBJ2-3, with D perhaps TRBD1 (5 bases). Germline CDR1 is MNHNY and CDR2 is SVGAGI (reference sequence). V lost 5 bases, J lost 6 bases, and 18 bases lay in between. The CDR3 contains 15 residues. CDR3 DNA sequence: TGTGCCAGCAGTAGGGTGGATGGGGCGAGCGATACGCAGTATTTT. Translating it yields CASSRVDGASDTQYF.

Written as DNA, the CDR3 is TGTGCCAGCAGCAGTAGCGGGGGCCGGGATGAGCAGTTCTTC. It yields the protein CASSSSGGRDEQFF. The chain has TRBV5-4 and TRBJ2-1; 9 nucleotides line up with TRBD2. Trimming removed 4 bases from V and 8 bases from J; junction bases left unmatched: 7. The CDR3 sequence is 14 residues long. CDR1 and CDR2 (germline): SGHNT, YYREEE (reference sequence).

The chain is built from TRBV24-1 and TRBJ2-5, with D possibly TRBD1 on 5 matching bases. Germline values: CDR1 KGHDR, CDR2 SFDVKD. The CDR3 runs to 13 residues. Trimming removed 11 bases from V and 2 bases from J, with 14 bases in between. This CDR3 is CASKGSVQETQYF. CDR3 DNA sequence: TGTGCCAGCAAGGGGTCGGTACAAGAGACCCAGTACTTC.

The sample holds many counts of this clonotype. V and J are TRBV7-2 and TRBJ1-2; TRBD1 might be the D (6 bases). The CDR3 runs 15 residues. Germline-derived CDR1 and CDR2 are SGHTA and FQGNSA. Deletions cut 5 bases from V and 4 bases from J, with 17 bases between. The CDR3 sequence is CASSLQQGLGYGYTF. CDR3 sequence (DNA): TGTGCCAGCAGCCTCCAACAGGGTCTCGGCTATGGCTACACCTTC.

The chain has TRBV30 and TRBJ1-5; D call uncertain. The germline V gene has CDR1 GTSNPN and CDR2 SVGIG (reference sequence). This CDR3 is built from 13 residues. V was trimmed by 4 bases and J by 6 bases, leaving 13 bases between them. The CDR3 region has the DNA TGTGCCTGGACTCAAGGAGGCGGTCAGCCCCAGCATTTT. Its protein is CAWTQGGGQPQHF. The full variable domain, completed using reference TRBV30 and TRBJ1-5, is SQTIHQWPATLVQPVGSPLSLECTVEGTSNPNLYWYRQAAGRGLQLLFYSVGIGQISSEVPQNLSASRPQDRQFILSSKKLLLSDSGFYLCAWTQGGGQPQHFGDGTRLSIL.

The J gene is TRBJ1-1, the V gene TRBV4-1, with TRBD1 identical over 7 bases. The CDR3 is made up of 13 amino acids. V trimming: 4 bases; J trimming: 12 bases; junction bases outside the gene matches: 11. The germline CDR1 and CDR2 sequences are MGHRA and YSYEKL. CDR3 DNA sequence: TGCGCCAGCAGCCTACCCCTCGACAGGGTTTCTTTCTTT. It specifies CASSLPLDRVSFF.

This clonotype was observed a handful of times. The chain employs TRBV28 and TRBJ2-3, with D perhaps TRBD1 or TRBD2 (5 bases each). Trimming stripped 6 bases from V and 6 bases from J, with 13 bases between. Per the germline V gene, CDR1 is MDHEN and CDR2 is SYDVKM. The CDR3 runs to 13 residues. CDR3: CASSPGPQDTQYF. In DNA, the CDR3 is TGTGCCAGCAGCCCGGGACCGCAGGATACGCAGTATTTT.